One and the same sample provided the 28 T cell receptor beta chains below, sequenced in a study of shared clonotypes between healthy human individuals. TCRdb keeps only in-frame clones here, not all; method: immunoSEQ multiplex PCR. The sample lists fewer than 1 million clones, 90% to 98% occurring once. Naive CD8 cells lacked CD45RO and underwent positive selection for CCR7, leaving out terminally differentiated effector memory CD45RA+ cells. What was sequenced was naive CD8+ T cells sorted from blood. All receptors derive from a man aged 30-40 years in good health.

The V call is TRBV27, the J call TRBJ2-2; TRBD2 matches 13 bases. The CDR3 length is 18 residues. The germline gives CDR1 MNHEY, CDR2 SMNVEV (reference sequence). The junction had 13 bases not matched to a gene; V was cut back by 6 bases and J by 6 bases. DNA of the CDR3: TGTGCCAGCAGCCCGCCTCGTTCCACTAGCGGGAGGGCCGGGGAGCTGTTTTTT. It translates to CASSPPRSTSGRAGELFF.

V usage is TRBV7-8 and J usage is TRBJ1-3; D might be TRBD1 (6 bases). Germline values: CDR1 SGHVS, CDR2 FQNEAQ. CDR3 length equals 17 residues. Trimming took 4 bases from V and 0 from J, leaving 16 bases between them. The CDR3 DNA reads as TGTGCCAGCAGCTCACGAGCCCGGGACACCTCTGGAAACACCATATATTTT. Amino acid sequence: CASSSRARDTSGNTIYF. Full variable domain (outside the CDR3, taken from reference TRBV7-8 and TRBJ1-3): GAGVSQSPRYKVAKRGQDVALRCDPISGHVSLFWYQQALGQGPEFLTYFQNEAQLDKSGLPSDRFFAERPEGSVSTLKIQRTQQEDSAVYLCASSSRARDTSGNTIYFGEGSWLTVV.

The gene calls are TRBV5-6 and TRBJ1-4; perhaps TRBD1 as D (6 bases). V was pared by 3 bases and J by 8 bases, with 14 bases between. The germline V gene encodes CDR1 SGHDT and CDR2 YYEEEE. CDR3 length: 14 amino acids. CDR3 loop: CASSSDTGREKLFF. The CDR3 bases are TGTGCCAGCAGCTCTGACACAGGGCGAGAAAAACTGTTTTTT.

V and J are TRBV27 and TRBJ2-6, with D unclear. Germline CDR1 and CDR2: MNHEY and SMNVEV (reference sequence). The CDR3 has 13 amino acids. V shed 10 bases and J shed 0 bases, with 7 bases lying between them. As DNA, the CDR3 is TGTGCCACTTCATCCTCTGGGGCCAACGTCCTGACTTTC. This sequence encodes CATSSSGANVLTF.

V usage is TRBV9 and J usage is TRBJ1-2, with D unclear. Trimming took 4 bases from V and 6 from J, leaving 10 bases between them. Germline lookup yields CDR1 SGDLS and CDR2 YYNGEE. The CDR3 length is 12 residues. CDR3 in amino acids: CASSTRAHGYTF. The CDR3 DNA reads as TGTGCCAGCAGCACCCGGGCACATGGCTACACCTTC.

The chain recombines TRBV29-1 with TRBJ2-7; either TRBD1 or TRBD2 may fit D (6 bases each). V was clipped by 6 bases and J by 4 bases, with 19 bases between them. Germline V gives CDR1 SQVTM, CDR2 ANQGSEA. The CDR3 sequence is 14 residues long. CDR3: CSVLQGGRGYEQYF. CDR3 DNA sequence: TGCAGCGTCCTACAGGGAGGAAGGGGTTACGAGCAGTACTTC.

The chain combines TRBV9 with TRBJ1-2; 7 positions agree with TRBD1. CDR1 and CDR2 (germline): SGDLS, YYNGEE. J was trimmed by 6 bases and V by 4 bases; bases with no gene match: 6. This CDR3 has 13 residues. CDR3 region: CASSPPDRDGYTF. The CDR3 region has the DNA TGTGCCAGCAGCCCCCCTGACAGGGATGGCTACACCTTC.

The chain carries TRBV9 and TRBJ2-1; no definite D call. The CDR3 spans 14 residues. From germline, CDR1 is SGDLS and CDR2 YYNGEE. Trimming removed 3 bases from V and 4 bases from J, with 11 bases in between. CDR3 nucleotide sequence: TGTGCCAGCAGCGCTCCCCGCCTTTACAATGAGCAGTTCTTC. Encoded protein: CASSAPRLYNEQFF.

The chain has TRBV29-1 and TRBJ2-5; D not certain. The CDR3 consists of 12 residues. From germline, CDR1 is SQVTM and CDR2 ANQGSEA. V was trimmed by 2 bases and J by 3 bases, leaving 7 bases between them. Here the CDR3 DNA reads TGCAGCGTTGAATACCTGGAAGAGACCCAGTACTTC. As protein: CSVEYLEETQYF.

CDR3 DNA sequence: TGTGCCACCAGCAGAGATCAAGGACGCGGCTACACCTTC. This encodes CATSRDQGRGYTF. This chain joins TRBV15 and TRBJ1-2; no reliable D call. With 0 bases removed from V and 8 bases from J, the gap between germline ends came to 10 bases. CDR1 is LNHNV and CDR2 is YYDKDF in the germline V gene (reference sequence). The CDR3 runs 13 residues.

The V and J genes are TRBV14 and TRBJ2-7; D ambiguous. Trimming stripped 1 base from V and 5 bases from J, with 12 bases between. The CDR3 contains 14 residues. CDR1 is SGHDN, CDR2 FVKESK, per germline. The CDR3: CASSQGYAGDEQYF. The CDR3 DNA reads as TGTGCCAGCAGCCAAGGCTACGCTGGCGACGAGCAGTACTTC. Full variable domain (rest looked up from reference TRBV14 and TRBJ2-7): EAGVTQFPSHSVIEKGQTVTLRCDPISGHDNLYWYRRVMGKEIKFLLHFVKESKQDESGMPNNRFLAERTGGTYSTLKVQPAELEDSGVYFCASSQGYAGDEQYFGPGTRLTVT.

This clone has only one observation. The CDR3 sequence: CAWSSGLGDEQYF. CDR3 DNA: TGTGCCTGGTCAAGCGGGTTGGGGGACGAGCAGTACTTC. J is TRBJ2-7 and V is TRBV30, with D possibly being TRBD2 (6 bases). Per the germline V gene, CDR1 is GTSNPN and CDR2 is SVGIG (reference sequence). Trimming removed 5 bases at V and 5 bases at J, with 16 bases between. This CDR3 is 13 amino acids long.

The chain has TRBV4-1 and TRBJ1-2; D possibly corresponds to TRBD1 (5 bases). In germline, CDR1 is MGHRA, CDR2 YSYEKL. Trimming pared 0 bases from V and 6 bases from J, leaving 17 bases between. The CDR3 extends over 16 amino acids. The CDR3 sequence is CASSQDPAGGIHGYTF. The CDR3 DNA reads as TGCGCCAGCAGCCAAGATCCCGCCGGGGGGATCCATGGCTACACCTTC.

This sequence joins TRBV11-2 and TRBJ2-7, with D possibly matching TRBD1 (5 bases). V lost 7 bases and J 3 bases, leaving 10 bases between the germline ends. The CDR3 sequence is 12 residues long. Germline-derived CDR1 and CDR2 are SGHAT and FQNNGV. Written as DNA, the CDR3 is TGTGCCAGCACCGGACACAACTACGAGCAGTACTTC. Its translation is CASTGHNYEQYF.

The chain carries TRBV10-2 and TRBJ2-7, with 9 bases identical to TRBD1. After removal of 2 bases from V and 5 bases from J, the junction contained 4 bases not matched to a gene. Germline V gives CDR1 WSHSY, CDR2 SAAADI. This CDR3 is built from 14 residues. The CDR3 reads CASSELGQGHEQYF. The CDR3 DNA follows: TGCGCCAGCAGTGAGCTGGGACAGGGCCACGAGCAGTACTTC.

This clone came up once. This chain connects TRBV6-5 to TRBJ2-7, with D maybe TRBD1 (6 bases). The V end lost 6 bases, the J end lost 4 bases, and 19 bases lay between the germline ends. The V gene's germline CDR1 is MNHEY and CDR2 SVGAGI. This CDR3 is 15 amino acids long. The CDR3 bases are TGTGCCAGCAGATTGTTTTCGGGACAAGGGTACGAGCAGTACTTC. Translated, it gives CASRLFSGQGYEQYF.

The chain links TRBV9 to TRBJ2-7; TRBD2 matches at 8 bases. The CDR3 is 14 amino acids. Germline CDR1 SGDLS, CDR2 YYNGEE. The V gene end was trimmed by 3 bases and the J gene end by 1 base; junction bases not matched to a gene: 3. The CDR3 sequence: CASSGSGVSYEQYF. CDR3 in DNA: TGTGCCAGCAGCGGTAGCGGGGTATCCTACGAGCAGTACTTC.

This clone was counted a single time. The chain couples TRBV28 to TRBJ2-1; 8 bases are a match to TRBD2. V shed 7 bases, J shed 3 bases, and the junction held 8 bases outside the gene matches. This CDR3 is 15 amino acids long. Germline V CDR1 and CDR2: MDHEN, SYDVKM. CDR3 nucleotides: TGTGCCAGCACCTCGACTAGCGCCATCTACAATGAGCAGTTCTTC. It encodes CASTSTSAIYNEQFF.

The V call is TRBV7-8, the J call TRBJ1-1; 10 bases match TRBD1. Germline V gene lookup returns CDR1 SGHVS and CDR2 FQNEAQ. This CDR3 comprises 14 residues. V trimming: 5 bases; J trimming: 6 bases; junction bases outside the gene matches: 6. The CDR3 protein is CASSHGQGGAEAFF. CDR3 in DNA: TGTGCCAGCAGCCACGGACAGGGGGGCGCTGAAGCTTTCTTT.

CDR3 DNA: TGTGCCAGCAGCTTATTACTAGGGGCGAACACCGGGGAGCTGTTTTTT. This translates into CASSLLLGANTGELFF. This chain links TRBV7-9 with TRBJ2-2; D possibly matches TRBD1 or TRBD2 (5 bases each). In germline, CDR1 is SEHNR, CDR2 FQNEAQ (reference sequence). This CDR3 comprises 16 residues. Trimming removed 2 bases at V and 0 bases at J, with 10 bases between.

The chain employs TRBV7-9 and TRBJ1-1; perhaps TRBD1 as D (5 bases). The CDR3 length is 13 residues. CDR1 is SEHNR, CDR2 FQNEAQ, per germline (reference sequence). V shed 8 bases and J shed 0 bases, with 10 bases lying between them. Written as DNA, the CDR3 is TGTGCCAGCCGGGGCCAGCTGAACACTGAAGCTTTCTTT. Translation gives CASRGQLNTEAFF.

J is TRBJ2-7 and V is TRBV7-2, with D possibly matching TRBD2 (6 bases). The CDR3 is 15 amino acids. Germline V gene data show CDR1 as SGHTA and CDR2 as FQGNSA. V shed 5 bases and J shed 0 bases, with 14 bases lying between them. The CDR3 bases are TGTGCCAGCAGCCTCACGGGCGGGAACTCCTACGAGCAGTACTTC. This translates into CASSLTGGNSYEQYF.

The rearrangement links TRBV19 to TRBJ2-7, with 7 positions matching TRBD1. The CDR3 covers 18 residues. V gave up 3 bases and J gave up 2 bases; unmatched junction bases: 16. CDR1 is LNHDA, CDR2 SQIVND, per germline (reference sequence). The CDR3 loop is CASSIRMTWTGQAYEQYF. The CDR3 coding sequence is TGTGCCAGTAGTATCCGAATGACTTGGACAGGCCAGGCCTACGAGCAGTACTTC.

This clone was seen a single time. The V gene is TRBV12-2, the J gene TRBJ2-2; TRBD1, the table's D call, lacks a check against the DNA. TRBV12-2 is flagged as a pseudogene. The CDR3 is made up of 16 amino acids. The CDR3 nucleotides read TGTGCAAGTCGCCCTAGTGGGACAGGGAACACCGGGGAGCTGTTTTTT. This encodes CASRPSGTGNTGELFF.

V and J are TRBV4-1 and TRBJ2-3; 7 positions match TRBD2. The J segment lost 1 base and the V segment lost 0 bases, leaving 4 bases of the junction unmatched. CDR1 is MGHRA and CDR2 is YSYEKL in the germline V gene. The CDR3 has 16 amino acids. The CDR3 loop reads CASSQDPSGGTDTQYF. The CDR3 bases are TGCGCCAGCAGCCAAGATCCTAGCGGAGGCACAGATACGCAGTATTTT.

V gene TRBV7-9 combines with J gene TRBJ1-3; D not resolved. V was shortened by 9 bases and J by 1 base, with 10 bases between the two germline ends. The CDR3 sequence is 13 residues long. Germline V gene data show CDR1 as SEHNR and CDR2 as FQNEAQ (reference sequence). The CDR3, as DNA: TGTGCCAGGGGTGGAGCGTCTGGAAACACCATATATTTT. Translated: CARGGASGNTIYF. Drawing the rest from reference TRBV7-9 and TRBJ1-3, the complete variable domain is DTGVSQNPRHKITKRGQNVTFRCDPISEHNRLYWYRQTLGQGPEFLTYFQNEAQLEKSRLLSDRFSAERPKGSFSTLEIQRTEQGDSAMYLCARGGASGNTIYFGEGSWLTVV.

V gene TRBV14 combines with J gene TRBJ2-1; 12 bases are a match to TRBD2. Germline CDR1 and CDR2: SGHDN and FVKESK. The CDR3 has 20 amino acids. The J segment lost 1 base and the V segment lost 5 bases, leaving 15 bases of the junction unmatched. The chain's CDR3 is CASSNRLAGEARASYNEQFF. CDR3 nucleotide sequence: TGTGCCAGCAGCAACAGACTAGCGGGAGAGGCTCGGGCTTCCTACAATGAGCAGTTCTTC.

The chain combines TRBV5-1 with TRBJ2-5, with TRBD1 matching over 7 bases. The V gene end was trimmed by 0 bases and the J gene end by 2 bases; junction bases not matched to a gene: 1. The CDR3 contains 14 residues. Germline CDR1 and CDR2: SGHRS and YFSETQ. Written as DNA, the CDR3 is TGCGCCAGCAGCTTGGAACAGGGGCAAGAGACCCAGTACTTC. Translated, it gives CASSLEQGQETQYF. The complete variable domain, with remaining parts taken from reference TRBV5-1 and TRBJ2-5, reads KAGVTQTPRYLIKTRGQQVTLSCSPISGHRSVSWYQQTPGQGLQFLFEYFSETQRNKGNFPGRFSGRQFSNSRSEMNVSTLELGDSALYLCASSLEQGQETQYFGPGTRLLVL.